This TCR beta chain was documented in a study of blood T cell repertoires in COVID-19. This clone was seen a few times. Trimming took 4 bases from V and 8 from J, leaving 13 bases between them. The germline V gene encodes CDR1 SGHRS and CDR2 YFSETQ. CDR3 length: 13 amino acids. Profiling relied on immunoSEQ multiplex PCR, and the TCRdb table lists in-frame clones only, not all of them. The repertoire holds some 70,000 clones, approximately 90% seen once, with approximately 6.8% in the top ten. V is TRBV5-1 and J is TRBJ2-1, with D possibly TRBD2 on 6 matching bases. This TCR derives from a woman aged 70-85 years with acute or convalescent COVID-19. The sequencing sample was made of peripheral blood. The CDR3 bases are TGCGCCAGCAGCCGGAATGAGCGGGATGAGCAGTTCTTC. Its translation is CASSRNERDEQFF. The entire variable domain, with the rest obtained from reference TRBV5-1 and TRBJ2-1, is as follows: KAGVTQTPRYLIKTRGQQVTLSCSPISGHRSVSWYQQTPGQGLQFLFEYFSETQRNKGNFPGRFSGRQFSNSRSEMNVSTLELGDSALYLCASSRNERDEQFFGPGTRLTVL.